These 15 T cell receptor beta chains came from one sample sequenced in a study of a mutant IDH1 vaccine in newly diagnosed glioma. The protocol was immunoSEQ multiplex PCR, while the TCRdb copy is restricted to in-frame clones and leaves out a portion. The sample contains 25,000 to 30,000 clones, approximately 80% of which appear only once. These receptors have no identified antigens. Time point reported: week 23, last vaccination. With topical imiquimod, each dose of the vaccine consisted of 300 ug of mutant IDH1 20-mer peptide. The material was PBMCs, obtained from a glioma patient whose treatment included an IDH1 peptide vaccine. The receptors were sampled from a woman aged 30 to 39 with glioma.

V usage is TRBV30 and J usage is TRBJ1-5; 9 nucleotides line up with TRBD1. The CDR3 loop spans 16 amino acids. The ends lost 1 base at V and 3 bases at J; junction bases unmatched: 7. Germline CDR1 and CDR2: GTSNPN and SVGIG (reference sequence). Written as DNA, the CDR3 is TGTGCCTGGAGTGGAATCGGGACAGGGTCCAATCAGCCCCAGCATTTT. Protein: CAWSGIGTGSNQPQHF. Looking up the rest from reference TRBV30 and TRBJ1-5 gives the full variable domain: SQTIHQWPATLVQPVGSPLSLECTVEGTSNPNLYWYRQAAGRGLQLLFYSVGIGQISSEVPQNLSASRPQDRQFILSSKKLLLSDSGFYLCAWSGIGTGSNQPQHFGDGTRLSIL.

Here the CDR3 reads CASSLAPSGGLKLAQYF. Written as DNA, the CDR3 is TGCGCCAGCAGCTTGGCCCCTAGCGGGGGCCTAAAATTGGCCCAGTACTTC. The rearrangement joins TRBV5-1 to TRBJ2-5; 10 positions agree with TRBD2. This CDR3 region has 17 residues. J lost 9 bases, V lost 0 bases, and 14 bases had no gene match. Germline values: CDR1 SGHRS, CDR2 YFSETQ.

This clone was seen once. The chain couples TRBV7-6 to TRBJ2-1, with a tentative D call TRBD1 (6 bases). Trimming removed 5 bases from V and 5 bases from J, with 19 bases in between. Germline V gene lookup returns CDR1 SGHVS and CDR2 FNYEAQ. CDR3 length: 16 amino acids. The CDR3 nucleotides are TGTGCCAGCAGCAACTCGCCGGGCAGGGGACACAATGAGCAGTTCTTC. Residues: CASSNSPGRGHNEQFF.

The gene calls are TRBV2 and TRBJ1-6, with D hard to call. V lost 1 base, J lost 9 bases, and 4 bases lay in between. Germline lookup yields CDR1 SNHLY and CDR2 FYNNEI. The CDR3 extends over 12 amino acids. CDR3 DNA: TGTGCCAGCAGTGAAGATGGTTCACCCCTCCACTTT. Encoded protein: CASSEDGSPLHF.

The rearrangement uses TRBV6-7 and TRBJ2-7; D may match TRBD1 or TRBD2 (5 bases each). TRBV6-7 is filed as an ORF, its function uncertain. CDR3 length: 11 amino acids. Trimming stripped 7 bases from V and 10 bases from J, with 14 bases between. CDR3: CASTTRGGQYF. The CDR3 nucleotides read TGTGCCAGCACGACGAGGGGCGGACAGTACTTC.

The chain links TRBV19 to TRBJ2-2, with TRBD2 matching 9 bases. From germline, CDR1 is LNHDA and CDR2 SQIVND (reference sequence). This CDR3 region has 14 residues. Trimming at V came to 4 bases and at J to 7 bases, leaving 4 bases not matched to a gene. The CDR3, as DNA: TGTGCCAGTAGTAGCGGGGGGGCCGGCGGGGAGCTGTTTTTT. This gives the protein CASSSGGAGGELFF.

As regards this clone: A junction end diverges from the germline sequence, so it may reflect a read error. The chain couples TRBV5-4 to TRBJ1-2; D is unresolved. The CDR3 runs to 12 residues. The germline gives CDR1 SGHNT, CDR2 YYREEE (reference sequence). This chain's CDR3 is CASSLDASGYAF. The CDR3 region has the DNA TGTGCCAGCAGCTTGGATGCGAGTGGCTACGCCTTC.

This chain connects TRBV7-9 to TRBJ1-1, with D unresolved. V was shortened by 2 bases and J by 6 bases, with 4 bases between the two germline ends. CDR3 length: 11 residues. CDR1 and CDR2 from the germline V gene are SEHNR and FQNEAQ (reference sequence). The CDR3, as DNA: TGTGCCAGCAGCTTATACCCTGAAGCTTTCTTT. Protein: CASSLYPEAFF.

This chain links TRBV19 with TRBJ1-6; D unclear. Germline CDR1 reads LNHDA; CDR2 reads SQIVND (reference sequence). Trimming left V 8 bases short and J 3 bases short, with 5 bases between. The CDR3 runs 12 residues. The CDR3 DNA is TGTGCCAGTGGGGACTATAATTCACCCCTCCACTTT. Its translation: CASGDYNSPLHF.

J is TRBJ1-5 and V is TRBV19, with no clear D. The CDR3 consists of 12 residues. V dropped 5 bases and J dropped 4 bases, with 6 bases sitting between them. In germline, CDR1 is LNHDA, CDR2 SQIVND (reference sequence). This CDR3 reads CASSFLNQPQHF. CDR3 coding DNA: TGTGCCAGTAGTTTCCTGAATCAGCCCCAGCATTTT.

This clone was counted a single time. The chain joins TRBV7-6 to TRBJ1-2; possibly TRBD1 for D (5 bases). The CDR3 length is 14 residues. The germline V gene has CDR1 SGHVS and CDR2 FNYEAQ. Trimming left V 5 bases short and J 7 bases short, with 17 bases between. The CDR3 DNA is TGTGCCAGCAGCCCCCCGGAGGGGTTCGCTGGCTACACCTTC. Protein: CASSPPEGFAGYTF. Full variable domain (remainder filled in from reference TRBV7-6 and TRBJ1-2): GAGVSQSPRYKVTKRGQDVALRCDPISGHVSLYWYRQALGQGPEFLTYFNYEAQQDKSGLPNDRFSAERPEGSISTLTIQRTEQRDSAMYRCASSPPEGFAGYTFGSGTRLTVV.

CDR3 nucleotides: TGCGCCAGCAGCCAAAGTGGTCCGATTCCTGAAGCTTTCTTT. This sequence encodes CASSQSGPIPEAFF. The chain is built from TRBV4-1 and TRBJ1-1, with D unresolved. There are 14 residues in the CDR3. The germline V gene has CDR1 MGHRA and CDR2 YSYEKL. V was pared by 2 bases and J by 6 bases, with 13 bases between.

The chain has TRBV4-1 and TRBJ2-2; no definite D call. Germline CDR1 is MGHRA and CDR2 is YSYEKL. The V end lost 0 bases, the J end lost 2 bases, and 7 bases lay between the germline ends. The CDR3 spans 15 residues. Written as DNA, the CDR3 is TGCGCCAGCAGCCAAGATTCGGCAAACACCGGGGAGCTGTTTTTT. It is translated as CASSQDSANTGELFF.

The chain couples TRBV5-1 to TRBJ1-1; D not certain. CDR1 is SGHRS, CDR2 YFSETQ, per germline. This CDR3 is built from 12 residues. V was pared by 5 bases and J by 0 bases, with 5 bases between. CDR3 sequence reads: CASRGMNTEAFF. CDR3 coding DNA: TGCGCCAGCAGAGGGATGAACACTGAAGCTTTCTTT.

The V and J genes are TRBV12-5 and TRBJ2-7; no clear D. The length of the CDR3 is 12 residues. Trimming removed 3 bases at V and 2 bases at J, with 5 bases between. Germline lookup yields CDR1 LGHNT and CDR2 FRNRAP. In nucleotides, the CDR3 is TGTGCTAGTGGTTTATCCACCTACGAGCAGTACTTC. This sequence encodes CASGLSTYEQYF.